This T cell receptor (beta chain) was identified during a study of CD8+CD57+ T cells in acquired aplastic anemia. Across the whole study: Healthy-donor CD4+ cells averaged roughly 9.8 million reads.

Study-wide results and caveats: Around 29 shared CD8+ CDR3s appeared highly expressed within patients' immunodominant clones.

CDR3 and TCR beta VDJ profiling relied on genomic DNA as the template. TCRdb fed the reads into MiXCR, producing one record per CDR3 protein. The sample includes 35,000 to 40,000 distinct CDR3 sequences, 76% of them seen just once. This clonotype was seen a single time. Its antigen remains unknown. The TCR was taken from a human donor in good health, serving as a control. The specimen sequenced was sorted CD4+, CD8+, or CD8+CD57+ T cells (not recorded which) from PBMCs.

Here the CDR3 reads CATQKNTEAFF. CDR3 coding DNA: TGTGCCACCCAAAAGAACACTGAAGCTTTCTTT. The rearrangement links TRBV24-1 to TRBJ1-1, with no clear D. The CDR3 contains 11 residues. Trimming took off 9 bases at V and 1 base at J, with 5 bases between the two ends. In germline, CDR1 is KGHDR, CDR2 SFDVKD.